This T cell receptor beta chain was documented in a study of identical twins. Study results and limitations: Within cord blood, abundant beta clonotypes carried fewer insertions, but memory repertoires showed no such trend.

Trimming stripped 3 bases from V and 12 bases from J, with 17 bases between. The CDR3 is 14 residues long. The table lists this clonotype with many counts. Its target is unknown. A universal primer site was incorporated via template switching, and the cDNA contained unique molecular identifiers. TCRdb passed the 5' RACE reads through MiXCR, listing each CDR3 protein once. Of 650,000 to 800,000 distinct CDR3 sequences in the sample, around 8.6% were seen once. These data were likewise used in another study, on yellow fever vaccine responses in identical twins. Per that paper: After vaccination, twins' T cell response reportedly seemed partly convergent, partly personalized.

This clonotype was obtained from a woman aged 18-35 years in good health. The chain employs TRBV12-3 or TRBV12-4 and TRBJ1-4, with D perhaps TRBD1 (5 bases). Material: PBMCs. In DNA form, the CDR3 reads TGTGCCAGCAGTTTCTGGGGTCAGGGATTGGAACTGTTTTTT. This codes for CASSFWGQGLELFF.